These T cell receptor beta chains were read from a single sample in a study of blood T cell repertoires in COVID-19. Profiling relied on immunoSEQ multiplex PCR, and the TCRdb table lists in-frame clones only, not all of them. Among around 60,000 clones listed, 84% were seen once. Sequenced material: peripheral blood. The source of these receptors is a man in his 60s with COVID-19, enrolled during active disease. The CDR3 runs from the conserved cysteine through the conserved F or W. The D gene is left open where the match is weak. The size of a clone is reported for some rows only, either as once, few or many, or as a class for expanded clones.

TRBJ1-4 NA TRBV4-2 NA TGTGCCAGCAGCCAAGATCGAAGGGGAAATGAAAAACTGTTTTTT CASSQDRRGNEKLFF
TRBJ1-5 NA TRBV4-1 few TGCGCCAGCAGCCAAGGGCCACAGGTCCATCAGCCCCAGCATTTT CASSQGPQVHQPQHF
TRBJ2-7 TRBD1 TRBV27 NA TGTGCCAGCAGTCTGCGACAGGGGGCCGAGCAGTACTTC CASSLRQGAEQYF
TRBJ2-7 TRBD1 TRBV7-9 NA TGTGCCAGCAGCTTAGTGACAGGGGGAAGGTCCTACGAGCAGTACTTC CASSLVTGGRSYEQYF
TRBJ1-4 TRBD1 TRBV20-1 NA TGCAGTGCTAGTGGTTCGGCAGGGGGCCTTGAAAAACTGTTTTTT CSASGSAGGLEKLFF
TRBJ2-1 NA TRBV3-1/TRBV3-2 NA TGTGCCAGCAGCCAAGTACAGGCTCCCGGGCTGAATGAGCAGTTCTTC CASSQVQAPGLNEQFF
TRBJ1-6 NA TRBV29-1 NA TGCAGCGCCAAGGCAGGGGCGGGTGATTCACCCCTCCACTTT CSAKAGAGDSPLHF
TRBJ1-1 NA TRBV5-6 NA TGTGCCAGCAGCTTGGTCGCGGCGACGGCAGCTTTCTTT CASSLVAATAAFF
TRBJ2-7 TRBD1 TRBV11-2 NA TGTGCCAGCAGCTACCGAGACAGGGCCCTTTGGGGGCAGTACTTC CASSYRDRALWGQYF
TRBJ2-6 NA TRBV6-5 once TGTGCCAGCAGAACTATCTCTGGGGCCAACGTCCTGACTTTC CASRTISGANVLTF
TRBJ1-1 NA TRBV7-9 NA TGTGCCAGCAGCTTAGCGCTAGGGGGCACTGAAGCTTTCTTT CASSLALGGTEAFF
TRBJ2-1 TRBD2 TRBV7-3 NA TGTGCCAGCAGCTTCAGCGGGGGGGCCTACAATGAGCAGTTCTTC CASSFSGGAYNEQFF
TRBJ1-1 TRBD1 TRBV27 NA TGTGCCAGCAGTTTGGAGCCAGGGGGAGGCACTGAAGCTTTCTTT CASSLEPGGGTEAFF
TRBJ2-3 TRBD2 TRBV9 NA TGTGCCAGCAGCCCGCAACCGACTAGCGGCACAGATACGCAGTATTTT CASSPQPTSGTDTQYF
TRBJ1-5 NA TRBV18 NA TGTGCCAGCTCACCACCGGAGGGCAGGGAAAATCAGCCCCAGCATTTT CASSPPEGRENQPQHF
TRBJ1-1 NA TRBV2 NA TGTGCCAGCAGTTACAGCGGACTAAGCGAAGCTTTCTTT CASSYSGLSEAFF
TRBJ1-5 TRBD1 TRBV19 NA TGTGCCAGTAGTATCCCAGGGGGCGGCAATCAGCCCCAGCATTTT CASSIPGGGNQPQHF
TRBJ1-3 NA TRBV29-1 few TGCAGCGTTGGGTCAGGGCATCGAAACACCATATATTTT CSVGSGHRNTIYF
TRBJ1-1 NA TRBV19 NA TGTGCCAGTCAGTTTACAAGAACAACTGAAGCTTTCTTT CASQFTRTTEAFF
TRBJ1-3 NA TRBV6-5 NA TGTGCCAGCAACTTGTCGGGGGGCGGAAACACCATATATTTT CASNLSGGGNTIYF
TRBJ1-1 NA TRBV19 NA TGTGCCAGTATTATGAACACTGAAGCTTTCTTT CASIMNTEAFF
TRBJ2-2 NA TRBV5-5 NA TGTGCCAGCAGTTTCGACAGACCCCGCACCGGGGAGCTGTTTTTT CASSFDRPRTGELFF
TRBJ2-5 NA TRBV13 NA TGTGCCAGCAGCTTATGGGCAGCCGCGGGTAGTGTCGAAGAGACCCAGTACTTC CASSLWAAAGSVEETQYF
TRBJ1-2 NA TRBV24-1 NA TGTGCCACCAGTGATCCGGGTCTCGATCCTTATGGCTACACCTTC CATSDPGLDPYGYTF
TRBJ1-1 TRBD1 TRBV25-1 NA TGTGCCAGCAGTGAAATTGACAGGGATGCTTTCTTT CASSEIDRDAFF
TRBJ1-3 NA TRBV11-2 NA TGTGCCAGCAGCCCGACAGACCGAGCTGGAAACACCATATATTTT CASSPTDRAGNTIYF
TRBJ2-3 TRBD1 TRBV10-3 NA TGTGCCATAAGACAGGGCCAAATTCACCGCCACACAGATACGCAGTATTTT CAIRQGQIHRHTDTQYF
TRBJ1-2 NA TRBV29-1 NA TGCAGCGTTGAAGATCGGTCCAGCGACTATGGCTACACCTTC CSVEDRSSDYGYTF
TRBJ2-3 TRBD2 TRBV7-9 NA TGTGCCAGCAGCTTAGAGGGTAGAGCGGGGCAGCAGTATTTT CASSLEGRAGQQYF
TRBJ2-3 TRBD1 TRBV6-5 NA TGTGCCAGCAGCAGGGACAGGGGCCCAGATACGCAGTATTTT CASSRDRGPDTQYF
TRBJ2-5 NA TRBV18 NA TGTGCCAGCTCAAATAGGGCGGGTCGCCAAGAGACCCAGTACTTC CASSNRAGRQETQYF
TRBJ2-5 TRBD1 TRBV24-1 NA TGTGCCATCGGGACAGAGCAAGAGACCCAGTACTTC CAIGTEQETQYF
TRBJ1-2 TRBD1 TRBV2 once TGTGCCAGCAGTGATGACAGGGGATATGGCTACACCTTC CASSDDRGYGYTF
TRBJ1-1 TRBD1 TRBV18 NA TGTGCCAGCTCACGCAGGGGGCTGGACACTGAAGCTTTCTTT CASSRRGLDTEAFF
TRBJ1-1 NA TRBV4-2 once TGTGCCAGCAGCCAAGATAGGTTCCGGGACTGGGCGGGCACTGAAGCTTTCTTT CASSQDRFRDWAGTEAFF
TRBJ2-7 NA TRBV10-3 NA TGTGCCATCAGTGCCCCCAAGGAGGCCCTAGGTGGTAAGCAGTACTTC CAISAPKEALGGKQYF
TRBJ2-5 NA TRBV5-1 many TGCGCCAGCAGCTTGGTTTCAGGGGCCCGCGAGACCCAGTACTTC CASSLVSGARETQYF
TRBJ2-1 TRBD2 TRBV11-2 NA TGTGCCAGCAGCCCGGGGAGGACTAGCGGGGAGAATGAGCAGTTCTTC CASSPGRTSGENEQFF
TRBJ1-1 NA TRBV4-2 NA TGTGCCAGCAGCCAAGATAGGTGGGTCAGGGAAGCTTTCTTT CASSQDRWVREAFF
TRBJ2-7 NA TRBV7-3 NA TGTGCCAGCAGCTTAACTTGGGGGGTAGCCTACGAGCAGTACTTC CASSLTWGVAYEQYF
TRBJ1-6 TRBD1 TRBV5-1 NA TGCGCCAGCAGGAGTGACAGGGGTATTGATTCACCCCTCCACTTT CASRSDRGIDSPLHF
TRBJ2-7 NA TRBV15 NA TGTGCCACCAGCCAAGGGGTAAGCAGTACCTACGAGCAGTACTTC CATSQGVSSTYEQYF
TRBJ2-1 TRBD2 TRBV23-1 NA TGCGCTCCGATGCAGGGAGGGTACAATGAGCAGTTCTTC CAPMQGGYNEQFF
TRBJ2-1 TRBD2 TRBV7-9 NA TGTGCCAGCAGACCCCCACAGCGGGGGAGACCTAATGAGCAGTTCTTC CASRPPQRGRPNEQFF
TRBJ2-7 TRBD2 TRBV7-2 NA TGTGCCAGCAGCTTCCTGGGTAGCGGGGGTTACGAGCAGTACTTC CASSFLGSGGYEQYF
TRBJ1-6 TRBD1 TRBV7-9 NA TGTGCCAGCAGCACCTCCAGGAGGGGGCGAAAATCACCCCTCCACTTT CASSTSRRGRKSPLHF
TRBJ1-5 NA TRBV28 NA TGTGCCAGCAGTTCCGGGGGTCAGCCCCAGCATTTT CASSSGGQPQHF
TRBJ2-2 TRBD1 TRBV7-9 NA TGTGCCAGCAGCTCTCCCCTGGGACAGGGGGCGCCCGGCGGGGAGCTGTTTTTT CASSSPLGQGAPGGELFF
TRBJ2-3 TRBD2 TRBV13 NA TGTGCCAGCAGCTTAGAGCGAGCGGGGGGGCTGTCAGATACGCAGTATTTT CASSLERAGGLSDTQYF
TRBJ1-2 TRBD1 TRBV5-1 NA TGCGCCAGCAGCTTCCGAACCGGACAGGGCAATGGCTACACCTTC CASSFRTGQGNGYTF
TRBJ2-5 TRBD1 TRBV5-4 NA TGTGCCAGCAGTACAGGACAGGGCAGGGGGACCCAGTACTTC CASSTGQGRGTQYF